This entry lists 25 T cell receptor beta chains sequenced from one sample in a study of CD8 T cells in ankylosing spondylitis. TCRdb processed the 5' RACE reads anew with MiXCR; each CDR3 protein has one entry. Found here are 45,000 or so distinct CDR3 sequences, approximately 11% of them singletons; the top ten hold 1.4%. The sample was blood, either unsorted or a sorted T cell fraction (not recorded which). These receptors were obtained from a male donor with ankylosing spondylitis or in good health (not recorded which).

This clonotype came up many times. The gene calls are TRBV7-8 and TRBJ1-5; D is unresolved. Germline CDR1 is SGHVS and CDR2 is FQNEAQ. Trimming took 1 base from V and 6 from J, leaving 10 bases between them. This CDR3 region has 14 residues. CDR3 amino acids: CASSLEELGQPQHF. The CDR3 DNA reads TGTGCCAGCAGCTTAGAGGAGTTAGGTCAGCCCCAGCATTTT.

This clonotype was seen many times. This chain links TRBV6-1 with TRBJ2-3, with D uncertain. Germline V gives CDR1 MNHNS, CDR2 SASEGT. The CDR3 spans 16 residues. V lost 6 bases, J lost 2 bases, and 18 bases lay in between. The CDR3 region has the DNA TGTGCCAGCAGCCCGCCGAGGAGACGCTCCACAGATACGCAGTATTTT. Translation gives CASSPPRRRSTDTQYF.

This clonotype was seen repeatedly, ten times or more. This chain links TRBV20-1 with TRBJ2-1; TRBD2 matches at 8 bases. The CDR3 spans 15 residues. Germline lookup yields CDR1 DFQATT and CDR2 SNEGSKA (reference sequence). The ends lost 0 bases at V and 4 bases at J; junction bases unmatched: 5. The CDR3 spells CSARDGGVYYNEQFF. In nucleotides, the CDR3 is TGCAGTGCTAGAGACGGGGGGGTCTATTACAATGAGCAGTTCTTC.

This chain joins TRBV5-5 and TRBJ2-7; D possibly corresponds to TRBD2 (6 bases). The germline CDR1 and CDR2 sequences are SGHKS and YYEKEE (reference sequence). The CDR3 loop spans 15 amino acids. V was clipped by 0 bases and J by 4 bases, with 14 bases between them. The CDR3 loop reads CASSLDGGPQYEQYF. The CDR3 region has the DNA TGTGCCAGCAGCTTGGACGGAGGGCCCCAGTACGAGCAGTACTTC.

This clonotype has a count of ten or more. The CDR3 spells CSVSRGIDTEAFF. The DNA for the CDR3 is TGCAGCGTCTCCCGGGGGATAGACACTGAAGCTTTCTTT. This sequence joins TRBV29-1 and TRBJ1-1; TRBD1 might be the D (5 bases). CDR1 and CDR2 (germline): SQVTM, ANQGSEA. The V end was cut by 6 bases, the J end by 3 bases, with 14 bases between. This CDR3 comprises 13 residues.

As to this clonotype: This may arise from a read error, as a much more abundant clone is one base away. CDR3 in amino acids: CAGSEGQPMNTEAFF. DNA for the CDR3: TGTGCCGGCAGTGAAGGGCAGCCCATGAACACTGAAGCTTTCTTT. The chain combines TRBV25-1 with TRBJ1-1; D is unresolved. The CDR3 covers 15 residues. CDR1 and CDR2 from the germline V gene are MGHDK and SYGVNS.

The sample holds a few counts of this clonotype. The chain has TRBV11-2 and TRBJ2-3; 12 nucleotides match TRBD2. CDR3 length: 19 amino acids. J gave up 2 bases and V 1 base, and 10 bases lay outside the gene matches. CDR1 is SGHAT and CDR2 is FQNNGV in the germline V gene. Here the CDR3 reads CASSLVRLAGARNTDTQYF. The CDR3 DNA follows: TGTGCCAGCAGCTTAGTTCGACTAGCGGGGGCCCGAAACACAGATACGCAGTATTTT.

This clonotype was picked up many times. The chain uses TRBV29-1 and TRBJ2-7; D is possibly TRBD1 or TRBD2 (5 bases each). The CDR3 totals 13 residues. Germline V gene lookup returns CDR1 SQVTM and CDR2 ANQGSEA. With 6 bases removed from V and 1 base from J, the gap between germline ends came to 13 bases. The CDR3 region is CSVASGGSYEQYF. CDR3 bases: TGCAGCGTAGCCAGTGGGGGTTCCTACGAGCAGTACTTC.

This clonotype was counted once. The chain uses TRBV5-1 and TRBJ2-2, with unresolved D. CDR3 length: 13 residues. Germline CDR1 and CDR2: SGHRS and YFSETQ. V was cut by 4 bases and J by 3 bases, with 7 bases left in between. The CDR3 sequence: CASSAVYTGELFF. In nucleotides, the CDR3 is TGCGCCAGCAGCGCGGTGTACACCGGGGAGCTGTTTTTT.

In this sample, this clonotype turned up many times. The rearrangement links TRBV7-8 to TRBJ2-1; 13 bases line up with TRBD2. CDR1 SGHVS and CDR2 FQNEAQ come from the germline V gene. The length of the CDR3 is 17 residues. The V gene end was trimmed by 4 bases and the J gene end by 9 bases; junction bases not matched to a gene: 12. For the CDR3, the DNA is TGTGCCAGCAGCTCCCGCCAGACTAGCGGGGGGCCTATTGAGCAGTTCTTC. This sequence encodes CASSSRQTSGGPIEQFF.

V usage is TRBV7-2 and J usage is TRBJ2-7, with D perhaps matching TRBD2 (5 bases). Looked up from germline, CDR1 is SGHTA and CDR2 is FQGNSA. The CDR3 contains 14 residues. The V and J ends lost 3 bases and 1 base respectively, with 10 bases between them. Here the CDR3 reads CASSFGIASYEQYF. Here the CDR3 DNA reads TGTGCCAGCAGCTTCGGGATTGCTTCCTACGAGCAGTACTTC. Looking up the rest from reference TRBV7-2 and TRBJ2-7 gives the full variable domain: GAGVSQSPSNKVTEKGKDVELRCDPISGHTALYWYRQSLGQGLEFLIYFQGNSAPDKSGLPSDRFSAERTGGSVSTLTIQRTQQEDSAVYLCASSFGIASYEQYFGPGTRLTVT.

This clonotype occurred a few times. The chain employs TRBV12-3 or TRBV12-4 and TRBJ2-2; a possible D gene is TRBD1 (6 bases). The ends were cut back, 5 bases at V and 4 bases at J, with 14 bases in the middle. The CDR3 covers 15 residues. The CDR3 protein is CASSPPDRGTGELFF. The CDR3 region has the DNA TGTGCCAGCAGTCCCCCGGACAGAGGCACCGGGGAGCTGTTTTTT.

At least ten counts were recorded for this clonotype. This rearrangement joins TRBV20-1 to TRBJ1-5; D uncertain. V was trimmed by 3 bases and J by 6 bases, leaving 9 bases between them. The CDR3 contains 12 residues. From germline, CDR1 is DFQATT and CDR2 SNEGSKA (reference sequence). The CDR3 loop is CSASSGIQPQHF. CDR3 DNA: TGCAGTGCTAGCTCGGGGATTCAGCCCCAGCATTTT.

The chain combines TRBV30 with TRBJ1-1; no firm D call. This CDR3 region has 15 residues. Germline V gives CDR1 GTSNPN, CDR2 SVGIG (reference sequence). The V and J ends lost 0 bases and 0 bases respectively, with 11 bases between them. CDR3 residues: CAWSVKSGLNTEAFF. The DNA of the CDR3 is TGTGCCTGGAGTGTAAAATCTGGATTGAACACTGAAGCTTTCTTT. The variable domain in full, completed from reference TRBV30 and TRBJ1-1, reads SQTIHQWPATLVQPVGSPLSLECTVEGTSNPNLYWYRQAAGRGLQLLFYSVGIGQISSEVPQNLSASRPQDRQFILSSKKLLLSDSGFYLCAWSVKSGLNTEAFFGQGTRLTVV.

This clonotype was detected many times. The chain uses TRBV5-1 and TRBJ1-1, with unresolved D. This CDR3 region has 14 residues. Looked up from germline, CDR1 is SGHRS and CDR2 is YFSETQ. Trimming left V 1 base short and J 4 bases short, with 11 bases between. CDR3 nucleotide sequence: TGCGCCAGCAGCTTGAGTAGGGTGCCCACTGAAGCTTTCTTT. This codes for CASSLSRVPTEAFF.

Ten or more counts support this clonotype. The chain recombines TRBV20-1 with TRBJ2-1; TRBD2 aligns across 11 bases. V lost 0 bases and J lost 0; bases outside the gene matches: 4. CDR1 and CDR2 from the germline V gene are DFQATT and SNEGSKA (reference sequence). The CDR3 is 17 residues long. The CDR3 here is CSARELAGASSYNEQFF. The CDR3 DNA is TGCAGTGCTAGAGAACTAGCGGGGGCCAGCTCCTACAATGAGCAGTTCTTC.

DNA for the CDR3: TGTGCCAGCAGCTTGGGCCCCGGGGGCTACAATGAGCAGTTCTTC. Translated, it gives CASSLGPGGYNEQFF. This chain joins TRBV5-5 and TRBJ2-1; possible D gene TRBD2, 6 bases. Germline CDR1 reads SGHKS; CDR2 reads YYEKEE (reference sequence). V was trimmed by 0 bases and J by 3 bases, leaving 10 bases between them. The CDR3 spans 15 residues.

This clonotype was detected ten times or more. The chain uses TRBV3-1 and TRBJ1-5; D remains unclear. This CDR3 is built from 14 residues. The V and J ends lost 1 base and 7 bases respectively, with 11 bases between them. Germline values: CDR1 LGHDT, CDR2 YNNKEL (reference sequence). The CDR3 loop reads CASSQGGGRQPQHF. CDR3 DNA: TGTGCCAGCAGCCAAGGTGGAGGGCGGCAGCCCCAGCATTTT.

This clonotype was counted ten times or more. The chain joins TRBV10-3 to TRBJ1-5; D is possibly TRBD1 (6 bases). Deletions cut 11 bases from V and 3 bases from J, with 14 bases between. The V gene's germline CDR1 is ENHRY and CDR2 SYGVKD. The CDR3 is made up of 13 amino acids. In nucleotides, the CDR3 is TGTGCCTCAGCAGGGGTTCACAATCAGCCCCAGCATTTT. This gives the protein CASAGVHNQPQHF.

This clonotype was counted a few times. V usage is TRBV18 and J usage is TRBJ1-2; D uncertain. Trimming took 4 bases from V and 8 from J, leaving 14 bases between them. CDR3 size: 13 residues. The V gene's germline CDR1 is KGHSH and CDR2 LQKENI. CDR3 nucleotides: TGTGCCAGCTCACGGTCGGGAATAGACGGCTACACCTTC. Translation: CASSRSGIDGYTF.

There are many counts of this clonotype. The chain links TRBV7-6 to TRBJ2-7; 7 bases line up with TRBD1. Losses at the gene ends were 5 bases for V and 5 bases for J; bases not matched to a gene: 3. Germline values: CDR1 SGHVS, CDR2 FNYEAQ. The length of the CDR3 is 12 residues. The CDR3 spells CASSLTGDEQYF. CDR3 nucleotide sequence: TGTGCCAGCAGCCTCACAGGGGACGAGCAGTACTTC.

A few counts support this clonotype. CDR3 region: CATSRDRSPNTEAFF. As DNA, the CDR3 is TGTGCCACCAGCAGAGATCGGAGTCCGAACACTGAAGCTTTCTTT. V usage is TRBV15 and J usage is TRBJ1-1, with no clear D. This CDR3 comprises 15 residues. Looked up from germline, CDR1 is LNHNV and CDR2 is YYDKDF (reference sequence). V was shortened by 0 bases and J by 1 base, with 9 bases between the two germline ends.

J is TRBJ1-2 and V is TRBV5-1; the D gene is possibly TRBD1 (5 bases). There are 13 residues in the CDR3. CDR1 is SGHRS and CDR2 is YFSETQ in the germline V gene. The ends were cut back, 4 bases at V and 4 bases at J, with 11 bases in the middle. CDR3 nucleotides: TGCGCCAGCAGCCCCGACAGCGCCTATGGCTACACCTTC. It codes for CASSPDSAYGYTF.

This clonotype was counted ten times or more. The chain links TRBV6-1 to TRBJ2-3; the D gene is possibly TRBD1 (5 bases). V shed 1 base and J shed 4 bases, with 12 bases lying between them. Germline loops: CDR1 MNHNS, CDR2 SASEGT. The CDR3 sequence is 15 residues long. CDR3 bases: TGTGCCAGCAGTGAAGTGTTTCAGGGTTCAGATACGCAGTATTTT. Residues: CASSEVFQGSDTQYF.

This clonotype occurred many times. The chain has TRBV6-5 and TRBJ1-2; 7 bases line up with TRBD1. The germline CDR1 and CDR2 sequences are MNHEY and SVGAGI. There are 15 residues in the CDR3. V lost 2 bases and J lost 8; bases outside the gene matches: 11. The CDR3 loop reads CASSYHPGQRYGYTF. The CDR3 nucleotides are TGTGCCAGCAGTTACCACCCGGGACAGCGGTACGGCTACACCTTC.